This T cell receptor beta chain was identified during a study of blood T cell repertoires in COVID-19. The wider study: Sites in the United States, Italy and Spain provided acute and convalescent COVID-19 samples. Sample material is recorded as cDNA or gDNA derived from T cells, B-cell-depleted T cells, or PBMCs.

The CDR3 consists of 12 residues. The V end was cut by 6 bases, the J end by 14 bases, with 14 bases between. Germline V gives CDR1 SNHLY, CDR2 FYNNEI. Authors' analysis steps: Cell counts per sample came from amplifying reference gene primers. TCRdb's copy holds only in-frame clones and misses some; the assay was immunoSEQ multiplex PCR. That table is the source of V, J and clone size, and D and trimming were worked out from the DNA. The sample carries 150,000 to 200,000 clones, more than 70% recorded once. The chain uses TRBV2 and TRBJ1-6; the D is unclear. The specimen was peripheral blood. This clonotype originated in a man between 18 and 35 years old with active or convalescent COVID-19. This chain's CDR3 is CASRTDPSTLHF. CDR3 bases: TGTGCCAGCAGAACAGATCCTAGCACCCTCCACTTT.